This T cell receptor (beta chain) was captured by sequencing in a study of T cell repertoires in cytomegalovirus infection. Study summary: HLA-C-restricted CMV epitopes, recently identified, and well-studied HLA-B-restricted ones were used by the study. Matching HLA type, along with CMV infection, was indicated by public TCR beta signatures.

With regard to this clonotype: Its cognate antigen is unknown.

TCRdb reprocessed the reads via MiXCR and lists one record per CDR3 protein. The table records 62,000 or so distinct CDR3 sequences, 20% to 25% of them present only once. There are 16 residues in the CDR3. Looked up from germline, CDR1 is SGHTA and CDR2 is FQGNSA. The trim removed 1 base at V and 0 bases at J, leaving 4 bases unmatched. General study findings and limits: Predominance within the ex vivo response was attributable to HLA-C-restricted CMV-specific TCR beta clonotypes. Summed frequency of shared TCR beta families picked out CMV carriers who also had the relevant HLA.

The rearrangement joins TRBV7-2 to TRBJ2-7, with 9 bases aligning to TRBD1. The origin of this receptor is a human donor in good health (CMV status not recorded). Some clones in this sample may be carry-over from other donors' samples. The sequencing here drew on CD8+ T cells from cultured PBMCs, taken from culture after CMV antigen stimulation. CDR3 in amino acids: CASSLDGTGSSYEQYF. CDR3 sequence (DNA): TGTGCCAGCAGCTTAGATGGGACAGGGAGCTCCTACGAGCAGTACTTC.